This TCR beta chain is from a study of shared clonotypes between healthy human individuals. Sequencing was performed with immunoSEQ multiplex PCR; in TCRdb, only in-frame clones are kept and a portion is missing. The sample yields some 2,000,000 clones, approximately 95% seen once. The V end was cut by 2 bases, the J end by 4 bases, with 11 bases between. This CDR3 contains 14 residues. Germline CDR1 is MNHEY and CDR2 is SMNVEV (reference sequence). Positively selected for CCR7, the CD45RO-negative cells used as naive CD8 cells excluded terminally differentiated effector memory CD45RA+ cells. There were no recent acute infections or vaccinations among the donors, who were healthy HIV-negative adults. This clone showed up just once.

This receptor was obtained from a man aged 18 to 30 in good health. The sample was naive CD8+ T cells sorted from blood. The chain couples TRBV27 to TRBJ1-1, with D perhaps matching TRBD1 (5 bases). The CDR3 coding sequence is TGTGCCAGCAGTTTAGAAGGGGTCGGCACTGAAGCTTTCTTT. Protein: CASSLEGVGTEAFF.